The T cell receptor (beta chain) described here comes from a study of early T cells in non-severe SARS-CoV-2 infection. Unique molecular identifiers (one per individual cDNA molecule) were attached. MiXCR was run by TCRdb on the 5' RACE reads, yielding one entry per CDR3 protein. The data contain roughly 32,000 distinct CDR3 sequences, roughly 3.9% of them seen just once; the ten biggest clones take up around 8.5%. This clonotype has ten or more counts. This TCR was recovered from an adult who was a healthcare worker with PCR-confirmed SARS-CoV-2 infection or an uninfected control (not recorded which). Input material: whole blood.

CDR3 loop: CASSPVKGTEAFF. As DNA, the CDR3 is TGTGCCAGCTCACCAGTCAAGGGCACTGAAGCTTTCTTT. The chain recombines TRBV18 with TRBJ1-1; D remains ambiguous. Germline-derived CDR1 and CDR2 are KGHSH and LQKENI. The CDR3 covers 13 residues. V was clipped by 2 bases and J by 4 bases, with 8 bases between them.